Sequencing of this T cell receptor (beta chain) was carried out in a study of blood T cell repertoires in COVID-19. CDR3 length: 14 residues. The V gene's germline CDR1 is MNHEY and CDR2 SMNVEV (reference sequence). Germline trimming cut 7 bases from V and 5 bases from J; bases unmatched to any gene: 8. Assay used: immunoSEQ multiplex PCR; TCRdb lists only in-frame clones, some missing. The table records roughly 300,000 clones, approximately 85% of them present only once. The chain links TRBV27 to TRBJ2-3, with 8 positions matching TRBD2. The clonotype comes from a human donor in a cohort sampled during active COVID-19. Sequencing used peripheral blood. CDR3 sequence: CASTSPGGRDTQYF. The DNA for the CDR3 is TGTGCCAGCACTTCTCCGGGGGGGCGAGATACGCAGTATTTT.